These 27 T cell receptor beta chains share one sample of origin, sequenced in a study of T cells in Graves' hyperthyroidism and ophthalmopathy. Amplified TCR beta CDR3 regions came from RNA transcripts. HTBI primers drove first-round RT-PCR of the TCR CDR3. TCRdb reanalysed the multiplex PCR reads using MiXCR and keeps one entry per CDR3 protein. The sample includes some 600,000 distinct CDR3 sequences, about 45% of them seen just once. The sequenced sample consisted of peripheral blood or thyroid tissue (not recorded which). The receptors stem from a woman between 18 and 30 years old with Graves' hyperthyroidism.

The chain recombines TRBV9 with TRBJ2-5; D perhaps matches TRBD1 (5 bases). CDR1 is SGDLS and CDR2 is YYNGEE in the germline V gene. The CDR3 spans 15 residues. Trimming shortened V by 4 bases and J by 4 bases, and 17 bases separated the two germline ends. The DNA of the CDR3 is TGTGCCAGCAGCTTAGCTCCAGGGAAGGCAGAGACCCAGTACTTC. This encodes CASSLAPGKAETQYF.

This sequence joins TRBV15 and TRBJ2-6; the match to TRBD1 covers 7 bases. The CDR3 has 16 residues. The V segment lost 3 bases and the J segment 4 bases; nucleotides outside the gene matches: 6. Germline V gene data show CDR1 as LNHNV and CDR2 as YYDKDF (reference sequence). CDR3 residues: CATSRGQGDGANVLTF. Written as DNA, the CDR3 is TGTGCCACCAGCAGGGGGCAGGGGGACGGGGCCAACGTCCTGACTTTC. Variable domain in full (rest from reference TRBV15 and TRBJ2-6): DAMVIQNPRYQVTQFGKPVTLSCSQTLNHNVMYWYQQKSSQAPKLLFHYYDKDFNNEADTPDNFQSRRPNTSFCFLDIRSPGLGDTAMYLCATSRGQGDGANVLTFGAGSRLTVL.

The chain uses TRBV5-4 and TRBJ1-2; possible D gene TRBD1, 6 bases. There are 14 residues in the CDR3. V was shortened by 3 bases and J by 2 bases, with 11 bases between the two germline ends. Germline V CDR1 and CDR2: SGHNT, YYREEE (reference sequence). Written as DNA, the CDR3 is TGTGCCAGCAGCTGGGGGGACACAAACTATGGCTACACCTTC. Its protein is CASSWGDTNYGYTF. The complete variable domain, with remaining parts taken from reference TRBV5-4 and TRBJ1-2, reads ETGVTQSPTHLIKTRGQQVTLRCSSQSGHNTVSWYQQALGQGPQFIFQYYREEENGRGNFPPRFSGLQFPNYSSELNVNALELDDSALYLCASSWGDTNYGYTFGSGTRLTVV.

A word on this clonotype: The junction shows a germline mismatch at one end, possibly a read error. The chain uses TRBV10-3 and TRBJ2-2; D uncertain. The CDR3 loop spans 12 amino acids. Germline assignment: CDR1 ENHRY and CDR2 SYGVKD. The chain's CDR3 is CASSYEVGELFF. The CDR3, as DNA: TGTGCCAGCAGTTACGAGGTGGGGGAGCTGTTTTTT.

This rearrangement joins TRBV6-4 to TRBJ2-5, with D uncertain. CDR1 and CDR2 from the germline V gene are MRHNA and SNTAGT. The CDR3 sequence is 11 residues long. Deletions cut 0 bases from V and 4 bases from J, with 0 bases between. Written as DNA, the CDR3 is TGTGCCAGCAGTGACTCAGAGACCCAGTACTTC. This sequence encodes CASSDSETQYF.

This clonotype occurred many times. The chain links TRBV25-1 to TRBJ2-5, with a weak D call TRBD2 (5 bases). V gave up 3 bases and J gave up 2 bases, with 16 bases separating them. The CDR3 totals 16 residues. CDR1 MGHDK and CDR2 SYGVNS come from the germline V gene. Here the CDR3 reads CASSDLRVSSQETQYF. The CDR3 nucleotides are TGTGCCAGCAGTGACCTGCGGGTCAGTTCGCAAGAGACCCAGTACTTC.

The CDR3 DNA reads as TGTGCCAGCTTCCGACAGGGAGGGGATGGCTACACCTTC. Translation gives CASFRQGGDGYTF. This rearrangement joins TRBV25-1 to TRBJ1-2, with TRBD1 matching 7 bases. The V segment lost 8 bases and the J segment 6 bases; nucleotides outside the gene matches: 9. Germline loops: CDR1 MGHDK, CDR2 SYGVNS. This CDR3 contains 13 residues.

There are a few counts of this clonotype. The genes are TRBV5-4 and TRBJ2-5; 10 bases are shared with TRBD2. V lost 4 bases to trimming and J lost 4 bases; unmatched junction nucleotides: 7. The CDR3 is made up of 15 amino acids. Germline V gene lookup returns CDR1 SGHNT and CDR2 YYREEE (reference sequence). The DNA for the CDR3 is TGTGCCAGCAGCCCCATGGCTAGCGGGAGAGAGACCCAGTACTTC. This gives the protein CASSPMASGRETQYF.

This clonotype was found a few times. The rearrangement joins TRBV2 to TRBJ2-3, with D perhaps matching TRBD2 (5 bases). CDR1 is SNHLY and CDR2 is FYNNEI in the germline V gene. The CDR3 contains 11 residues. The V gene lost 8 bases and the J gene lost 2 bases, with 5 bases spanning the gap. In DNA, the CDR3 is TGTGCCAGCGACTACACAGATACGCAGTATTTT. This codes for CASDYTDTQYF.

The chain recombines TRBV6-1 with TRBJ1-1; D not resolved. Germline values: CDR1 MNHNS, CDR2 SASEGT. The V end was cut by 6 bases, the J end by 0 bases, with 11 bases between. The CDR3 has 14 amino acids. Here the CDR3 DNA reads TGTGCCAGCAGCCCCCCACACATGAACACTGAAGCTTTCTTT. Its translation is CASSPPHMNTEAFF.

This clonotype turned up a few times. The V call is TRBV7-2, the J call TRBJ2-7; D is unclear. V lost 5 bases and J 4 bases, leaving 21 bases between the germline ends. This CDR3 region has 16 residues. The germline V gene encodes CDR1 SGHTA and CDR2 FQGNSA. The CDR3 spells CASSPPAGRASYEQYF. The CDR3 DNA is TGTGCCAGCAGCCCCCCAGCAGGTCGAGCAAGTTACGAGCAGTACTTC.

Only a few counts were recorded for this clonotype. The chain carries TRBV12-3 or TRBV12-4 and TRBJ2-7; the match to TRBD2 covers 14 bases. V gave up 1 base and J gave up 11 bases; unmatched junction bases: 7. The CDR3 is 15 amino acids. The CDR3 reads CASSLGGTSGSRKYF. The CDR3 nucleotides read TGTGCCAGCAGTTTAGGAGGGACTAGCGGGAGTCGTAAGTACTTC.

This clonotype was seen ten or more times. J is TRBJ1-5 and V is TRBV2; D is possibly TRBD1 (6 bases). Deletions cut 2 bases from V and 3 bases from J, with 14 bases between. This CDR3 contains 16 residues. Germline lookup yields CDR1 SNHLY and CDR2 FYNNEI. Here the CDR3 reads CASSELAGQPNQPQHF. CDR3 DNA: TGTGCCAGCAGTGAATTGGCAGGACAGCCCAATCAGCCCCAGCATTTT.

There are many counts of this clonotype. The rearrangement links TRBV7-2 to TRBJ2-7; 7 bases are shared with TRBD2. The CDR3 sequence is 14 residues long. V trimming: 4 bases; J trimming: 5 bases; junction bases outside the gene matches: 8. Germline loops: CDR1 SGHTA, CDR2 FQGNSA. CDR3 sequence: CASSSWTSFHEQYF. The CDR3 bases are TGTGCCAGCAGCTCGTGGACTAGTTTCCACGAGCAGTACTTC.

The chain carries TRBV25-1 and TRBJ1-6; no reliable D call. CDR1 is MGHDK and CDR2 is SYGVNS in the germline V gene. The CDR3 totals 13 residues. The V gene lost 5 bases and the J gene lost 1 base, with 3 bases spanning the gap. The CDR3, as DNA: TGTGCCAGCAGTACTTCCTATAATTCACCCCTCCACTTT. Translating gives CASSTSYNSPLHF. The full variable domain, in which reference TRBV25-1 and TRBJ1-6 provide the parts outside the CDR3, is EADIYQTPRYLVIGTGKKITLECSQTMGHDKMYWYQQDPGMELHLIHYSYGVNSTEKGDLSSESTVSRIRTEHFPLTLESARPSHTSQYLCASSTSYNSPLHFGNGTRLTVT.

This sequence joins TRBV25-1 and TRBJ1-2; 9 bases agree with TRBD1. The CDR3 contains 15 residues. V lost 3 bases and J lost 4; bases outside the gene matches: 6. Germline CDR1 reads MGHDK; CDR2 reads SYGVNS. CDR3 amino acids: CASSDLDRGGYGYTF. CDR3 nucleotides: TGTGCCAGCAGTGACCTGGACAGGGGTGGCTATGGCTACACCTTC.

The count of this clonotype is one. Written as DNA, the CDR3 is TGTGCCAGCAGACAAGAAGGGGGGGTAACGGGGGAGACCCAGTACTTC. Translated: CASRQEGGVTGETQYF. The genes are TRBV7-2 and TRBJ2-5, with D possibly being TRBD2 (7 bases). Per germline, CDR1 SGHTA and CDR2 FQGNSA. V dropped 6 bases and J dropped 5 bases, with 22 bases sitting between them. CDR3 length: 16 residues.

CDR3 protein: CASSLDRRTSGSPYEQYF. CDR3 nucleotide sequence: TGTGCCAGCAGCTTAGATCGACGGACTAGCGGGAGCCCCTACGAGCAGTACTTC. The chain links TRBV7-3 to TRBJ2-7; 13 nucleotides agree with TRBD2. V gave up 2 bases and J gave up 2 bases; unmatched junction bases: 9. The CDR3 sequence is 18 residues long. In germline, CDR1 is SGHTA, CDR2 FQGTGA.

This chain uses TRBV25-1 with TRBJ2-2; possibly TRBD1 for D (5 bases). V shed 8 bases and J shed 0 bases, with 10 bases lying between them. The CDR3 contains 14 residues. CDR1 and CDR2 from the germline V gene are MGHDK and SYGVNS. CDR3 protein: CASVEGANTGELFF. For the CDR3, the DNA is TGTGCCAGCGTTGAAGGGGCGAACACCGGGGAGCTGTTTTTT. Using reference TRBV25-1 and TRBJ2-2 for the parts outside the CDR3, the full variable domain is EADIYQTPRYLVIGTGKKITLECSQTMGHDKMYWYQQDPGMELHLIHYSYGVNSTEKGDLSSESTVSRIRTEHFPLTLESARPSHTSQYLCASVEGANTGELFFGEGSRLTVL.

This clonotype was counted a few times. V and J are TRBV4-2 and TRBJ1-2; D remains ambiguous. This CDR3 contains 15 residues. Germline CDR1 reads LGHNA; CDR2 reads YNFKEQ. The ends were cut back, 3 bases at V and 3 bases at J, with 14 bases in the middle. CDR3 region: CASSQVPGLDYGYTF. The CDR3 DNA is TGTGCCAGCAGCCAGGTACCCGGACTGGACTATGGCTACACCTTC.

The chain couples TRBV2 to TRBJ2-5, with 7 bases aligning to TRBD2. Germline CDR1 reads SNHLY; CDR2 reads FYNNEI. Losses at the gene ends were 8 bases for V and 1 base for J; bases not matched to a gene: 7. CDR3 length: 14 residues. CDR3 loop: CASGGDGSQETQYF. The CDR3 nucleotides read TGTGCCAGCGGGGGGGACGGATCCCAAGAGACCCAGTACTTC. Drawing the rest from reference TRBV2 and TRBJ2-5, the complete variable domain is EPEVTQTPSHQVTQMGQEVILRCVPISNHLYFYWYRQILGQKVEFLVSFYNNEISEKSEIFDDQFSVERPDGSNFTLKIRSTKLEDSAMYFCASGGDGSQETQYFGPGTRLLVL.

This clonotype was seen a handful of times. The genes are TRBV7-6 and TRBJ2-2; D is tentatively TRBD1 or TRBD2 (5 bases each). Trimming cost V 6 bases and J 7 bases, with 18 bases left between them. The CDR3 length is 15 residues. The V gene's germline CDR1 is SGHVS and CDR2 FNYEAQ. The CDR3: CASSSGTWGSGELFF. The CDR3 region has the DNA TGTGCCAGCAGTTCCGGGACGTGGGGGAGCGGGGAGCTGTTTTTT. The complete variable domain, with remaining parts taken from reference TRBV7-6 and TRBJ2-2, reads GAGVSQSPRYKVTKRGQDVALRCDPISGHVSLYWYRQALGQGPEFLTYFNYEAQQDKSGLPNDRFSAERPEGSISTLTIQRTEQRDSAMYRCASSSGTWGSGELFFGEGSRLTVL.

The V and J genes are TRBV2 and TRBJ1-2, with TRBD1 as a possible D gene (6 bases). Germline CDR1 reads SNHLY; CDR2 reads FYNNEI. V shed 11 bases and J shed 2 bases, with 12 bases lying between them. The CDR3 is 12 residues long. This CDR3 reads CALRGENYGYTF. The CDR3 DNA follows: TGTGCCTTAAGGGGGGAAAACTATGGCTACACCTTC.

CDR3 sequence reads: CASSSNRDSNSGNTIYF. The CDR3 region has the DNA TGTGCCAGCAGCTCCAACCGGGACAGTAACTCTGGAAACACCATATATTTT. The rearrangement links TRBV7-2 to TRBJ1-3; 7 bases map to TRBD1. The CDR3 extends over 17 amino acids. The germline CDR1 and CDR2 sequences are SGHTA and FQGNSA. Trimming cost V 4 bases and J 0 bases; bases outside gene matches: 9.

This clonotype has a handful of counts. The rearrangement uses TRBV7-9 and TRBJ2-7; the D gene is possibly TRBD2 (5 bases). CDR3 length: 11 amino acids. Looked up from germline, CDR1 is SEHNR and CDR2 is FQNEAQ (reference sequence). V was pared by 7 bases and J by 6 bases, with 10 bases between. CDR3 residues: CASTLRGEQYF. The DNA for the CDR3 is TGTGCCAGCACCCTCCGGGGCGAGCAGTACTTC.

The rearrangement uses TRBV10-3 and TRBJ2-2; the D call may be TRBD1 or TRBD2 (6 bases each). The CDR3 totals 14 residues. Germline CDR1 is ENHRY and CDR2 is SYGVKD. V was trimmed by 3 bases and J by 6 bases, leaving 11 bases between them. CDR3 nucleotides: TGTGCCATCAGTGAAGGGGGGTTCGCCGGGGAGCTGTTTTTT. This encodes CAISEGGFAGELFF.

This chain uses TRBV29-1 with TRBJ1-5; 10 bases line up with TRBD1. The CDR3 sequence is 14 residues long. V lost 7 bases to trimming and J lost 4 bases; unmatched junction nucleotides: 7. Germline loops: CDR1 SQVTM, CDR2 ANQGSEA. For the CDR3, the DNA is TGCAGCGCAGCCGGGACAGGGGTAAATCAGCCCCAGCATTTT. Protein: CSAAGTGVNQPQHF.